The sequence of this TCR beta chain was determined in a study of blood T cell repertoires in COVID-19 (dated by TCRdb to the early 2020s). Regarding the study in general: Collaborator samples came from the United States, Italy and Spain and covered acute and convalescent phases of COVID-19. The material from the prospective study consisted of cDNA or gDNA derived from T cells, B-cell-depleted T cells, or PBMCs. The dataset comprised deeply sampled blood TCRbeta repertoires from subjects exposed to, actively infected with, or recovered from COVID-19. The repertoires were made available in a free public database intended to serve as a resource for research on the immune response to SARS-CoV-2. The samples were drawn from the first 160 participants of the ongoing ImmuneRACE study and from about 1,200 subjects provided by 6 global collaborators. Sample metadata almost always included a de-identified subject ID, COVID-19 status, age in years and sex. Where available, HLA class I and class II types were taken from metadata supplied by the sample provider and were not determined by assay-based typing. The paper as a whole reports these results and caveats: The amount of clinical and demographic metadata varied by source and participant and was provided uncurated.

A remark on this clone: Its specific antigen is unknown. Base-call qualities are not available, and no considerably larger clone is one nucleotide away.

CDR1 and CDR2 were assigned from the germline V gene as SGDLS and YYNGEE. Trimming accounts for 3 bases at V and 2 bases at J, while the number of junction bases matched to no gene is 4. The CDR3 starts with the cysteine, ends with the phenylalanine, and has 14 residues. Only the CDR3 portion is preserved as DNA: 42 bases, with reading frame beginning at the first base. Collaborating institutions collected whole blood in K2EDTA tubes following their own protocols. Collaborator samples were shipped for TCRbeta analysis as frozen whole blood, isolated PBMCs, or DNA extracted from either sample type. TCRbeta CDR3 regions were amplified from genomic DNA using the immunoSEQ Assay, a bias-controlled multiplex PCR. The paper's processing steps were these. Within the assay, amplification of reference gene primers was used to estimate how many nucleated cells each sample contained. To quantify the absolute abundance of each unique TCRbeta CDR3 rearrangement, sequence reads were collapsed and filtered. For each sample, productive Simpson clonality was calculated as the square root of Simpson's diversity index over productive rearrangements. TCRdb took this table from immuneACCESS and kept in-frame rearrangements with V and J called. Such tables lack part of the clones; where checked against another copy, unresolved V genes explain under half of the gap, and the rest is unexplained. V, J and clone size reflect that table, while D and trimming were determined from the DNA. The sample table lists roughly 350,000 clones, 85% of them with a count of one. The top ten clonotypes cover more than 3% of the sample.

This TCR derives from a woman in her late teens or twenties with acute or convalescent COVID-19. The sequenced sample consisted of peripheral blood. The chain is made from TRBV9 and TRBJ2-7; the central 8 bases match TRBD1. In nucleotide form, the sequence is TGTGCCAGCAGCGGGGGACAGGATGCCTACGAGCAGTACTTC. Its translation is CASSGGQDAYEQYF.